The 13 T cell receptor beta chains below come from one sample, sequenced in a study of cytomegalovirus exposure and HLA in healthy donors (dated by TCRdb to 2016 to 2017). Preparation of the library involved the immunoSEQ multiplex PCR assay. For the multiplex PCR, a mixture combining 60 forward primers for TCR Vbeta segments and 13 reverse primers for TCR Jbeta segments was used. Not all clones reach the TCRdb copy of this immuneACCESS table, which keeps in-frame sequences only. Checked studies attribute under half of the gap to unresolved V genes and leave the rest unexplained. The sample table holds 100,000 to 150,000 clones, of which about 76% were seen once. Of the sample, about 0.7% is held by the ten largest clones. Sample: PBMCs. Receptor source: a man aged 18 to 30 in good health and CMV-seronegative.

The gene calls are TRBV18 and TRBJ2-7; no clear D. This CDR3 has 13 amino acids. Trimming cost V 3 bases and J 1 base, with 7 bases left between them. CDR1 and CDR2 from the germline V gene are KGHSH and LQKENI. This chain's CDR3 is CASSPPLSYEQYF. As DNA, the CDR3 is TGTGCCAGCTCACCCCCTCTATCCTACGAGCAGTACTTC.

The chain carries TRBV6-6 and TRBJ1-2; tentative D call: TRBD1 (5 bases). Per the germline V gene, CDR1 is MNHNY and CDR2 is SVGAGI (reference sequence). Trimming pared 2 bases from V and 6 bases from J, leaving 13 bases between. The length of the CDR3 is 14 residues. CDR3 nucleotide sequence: TGTGCCAGCAGTTACGCGGCAGGGATTAATGGCTACACCTTC. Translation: CASSYAAGINGYTF.

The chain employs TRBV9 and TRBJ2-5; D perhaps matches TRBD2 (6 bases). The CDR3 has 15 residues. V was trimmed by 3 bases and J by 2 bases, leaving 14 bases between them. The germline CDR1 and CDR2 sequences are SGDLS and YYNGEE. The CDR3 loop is CASSGSGGFQETQYF. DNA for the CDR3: TGTGCCAGCAGCGGTAGCGGTGGATTTCAAGAGACCCAGTACTTC.

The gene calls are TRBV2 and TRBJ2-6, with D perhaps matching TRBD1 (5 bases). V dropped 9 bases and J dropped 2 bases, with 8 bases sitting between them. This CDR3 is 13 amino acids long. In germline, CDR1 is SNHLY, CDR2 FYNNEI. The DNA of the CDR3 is TGTGCCAGTACAGGACCTGGGGCCAACGTCCTGACTTTC. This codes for CASTGPGANVLTF.

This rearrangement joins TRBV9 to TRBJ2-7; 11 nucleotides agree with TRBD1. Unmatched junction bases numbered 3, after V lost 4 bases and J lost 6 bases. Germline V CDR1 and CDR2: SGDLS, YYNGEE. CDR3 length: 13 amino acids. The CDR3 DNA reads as TGTGCCAGCAGCCCGGGACAGGGGGGCGAGCAGTACTTC. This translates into CASSPGQGGEQYF.

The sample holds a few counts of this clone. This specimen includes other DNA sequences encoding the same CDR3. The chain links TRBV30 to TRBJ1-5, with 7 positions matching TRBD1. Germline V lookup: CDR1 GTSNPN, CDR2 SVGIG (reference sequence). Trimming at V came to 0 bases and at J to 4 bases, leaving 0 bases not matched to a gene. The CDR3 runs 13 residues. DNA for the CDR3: TGTGCCTGGAGTGTACAGGGGAATCAGCCCCAGCATTTT. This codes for CAWSVQGNQPQHF.

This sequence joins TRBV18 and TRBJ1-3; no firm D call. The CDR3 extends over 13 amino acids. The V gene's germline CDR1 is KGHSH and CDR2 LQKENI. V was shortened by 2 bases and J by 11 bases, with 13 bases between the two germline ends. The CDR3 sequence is CASSPAVRSAIYF. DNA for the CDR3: TGTGCCAGCTCACCAGCTGTTCGGAGCGCCATATATTTT.

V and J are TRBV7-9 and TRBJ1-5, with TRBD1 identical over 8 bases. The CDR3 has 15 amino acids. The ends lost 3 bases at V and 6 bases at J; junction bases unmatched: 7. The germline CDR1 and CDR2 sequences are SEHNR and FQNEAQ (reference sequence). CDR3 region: CASSFQGAASQPQHF. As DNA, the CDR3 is TGTGCCAGCAGCTTCCAGGGGGCGGCCTCTCAGCCCCAGCATTTT.

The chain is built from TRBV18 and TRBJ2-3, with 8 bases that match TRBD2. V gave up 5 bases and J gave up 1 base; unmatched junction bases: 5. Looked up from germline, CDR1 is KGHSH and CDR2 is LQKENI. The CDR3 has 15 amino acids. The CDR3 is CASSTQRGRTDTQYF. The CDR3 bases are TGTGCCAGCTCAACTCAGCGGGGGCGCACAGATACGCAGTATTTT. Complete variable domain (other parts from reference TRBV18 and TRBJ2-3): NAGVMQNPRHLVRRRGQEARLRCSPMKGHSHVYWYRQLPEEGLKFMVYLQKENIIDESGMPKERFSAEFPKEGPSILRIQQVVRGDSAAYFCASSTQRGRTDTQYFGPGTRLTVL.

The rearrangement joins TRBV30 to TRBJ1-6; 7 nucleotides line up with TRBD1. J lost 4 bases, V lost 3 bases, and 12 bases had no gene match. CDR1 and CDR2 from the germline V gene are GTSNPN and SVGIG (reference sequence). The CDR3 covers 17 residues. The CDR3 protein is CAWRYRGPLSYNSPLHF. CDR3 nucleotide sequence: TGTGCCTGGAGATACAGGGGACCTCTCTCATATAATTCACCCCTCCACTTT.

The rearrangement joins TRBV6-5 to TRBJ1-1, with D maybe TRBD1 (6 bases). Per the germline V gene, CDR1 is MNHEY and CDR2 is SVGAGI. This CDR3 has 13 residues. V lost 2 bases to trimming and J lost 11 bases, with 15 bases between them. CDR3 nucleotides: TGTGCCAGCAGTTACGATCGGGACACTACGGCTTTCTTT. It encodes CASSYDRDTTAFF.

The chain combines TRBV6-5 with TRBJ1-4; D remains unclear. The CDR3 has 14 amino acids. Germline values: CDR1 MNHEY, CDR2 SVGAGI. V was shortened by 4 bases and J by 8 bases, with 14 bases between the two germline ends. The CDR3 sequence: CASSSLDPGEKLFF. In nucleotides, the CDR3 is TGTGCCAGCAGTTCCCTGGATCCGGGAGAAAAACTGTTTTTT.

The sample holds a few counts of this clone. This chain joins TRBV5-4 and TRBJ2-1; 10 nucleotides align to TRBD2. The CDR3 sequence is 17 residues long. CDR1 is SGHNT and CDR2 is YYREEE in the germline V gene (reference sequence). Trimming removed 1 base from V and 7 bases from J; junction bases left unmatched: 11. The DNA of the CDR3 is TGTGCCAGCAGCTTGTTGGTAGGGTGGGGACTAGCGAATGAGCAGTTCTTC. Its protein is CASSLLVGWGLANEQFF.